The clone carrying this T cell receptor (beta chain) has only a few counts. Its antigen is currently unknown. The sample originates from a study of response to subunit inactivated influenza vaccine. Study-wide results and limits: Few additional T cells are recruited per seasonal influenza vaccination, authors suggested.

MiXCR, run by TCRdb on the RT-PCR reads, gives a single entry per CDR3 protein. The table lists roughly 570,000 distinct CDR3 sequences, roughly 13% of them singletons. CDR3 length equals 13 residues. Trimming removed 2 bases at V and 6 bases at J, with 5 bases between. Looked up from germline, CDR1 is MDHEN and CDR2 is SYDVKM. The specimen comprised PBMCs from blood, sampled about 40 days after vaccination. This chain uses TRBV28 with TRBJ1-6, with D unclear. The clonotype comes from a man aged 50 to 60 who received an inactivated influenza vaccine. CDR3 region: CASSLTANSPLHF. The DNA for the CDR3 is TGTGCCAGCAGTTTAACGGCTAATTCACCCCTCCACTTT.